One T cell receptor (beta chain) is described in this entry. Its antigen specificity is not known. No qualities accompany the bases; no much larger clone lies one base away. These data are taken from a study of CD8 T cells in Susac syndrome (dated by TCRdb to between 2018 and 2021). At the level of the whole study: The study used repertoire sequencing to test whether antigen drove CD8+ T cell activation and differentiation in Susac syndrome.

RNA was extracted using the RNeasy kit, and roughly 0.5 to 1 microgram was reverse transcribed with random hexamers. The immunoSEQ multiplex PCR assay, covering 54 Vbeta and 13 Jbeta segments, was used to amplify TCR beta CDR3 regions. PCR amplification bias was corrected using a synthetic template baseline for primer optimization and computational correction. The authors processed their data as follows. Reads were assigned to V, D and J genes according to IMGT and analyzed in immunoSEQ Analyzer, with only productive sequences retained. Clonality was computed as one minus Shannon entropy normalized by log2 of the number of productive unique sequences. Public and private clones were assessed among the 100 most prevalent clones of each patient and control. Clones were defined as Susac-specific if absent from the healthy and MS cohorts, from 1052 published viral clones and from other ImmuneACCESS disease sequences. TCRdb trimmed the raw reads at Q25, called clones with MiXCR and kept productive beta chains. Rows merge per CDR3 protein into single entries with the most common DNA and genes. The V and J calls come from TCRdb's annotation, not from the publication. The sample table shows about 140,000 distinct CDR3 sequences, and approximately 96% are seen once. Clones ranked in the top ten supply over 0.09% of the sample.

CDR1 and CDR2 (MNHEY, SMNVEV) derive from the germline V gene (reference sequence). Taken from cysteine to phenylalanine, the CDR3 has 14 residues. Kept here is only the CDR3 DNA, which spans 42 bases and is read in frame from base 1. The junction carries 13 bases between V and J, which are trimmed by 3 bases and 7 bases respectively. Paper-wide results and their limitations: The TCR sequencing and HLA analysis was acknowledged to have included a relatively small number of individuals.

Peripheral blood CD8+ and CD4+ T cells from healthy donors, Susac syndrome patients and multiple sclerosis patients were profiled by high-throughput TCR beta sequencing. The multiple sclerosis controls were treatment-naive patients who had stable or active relapsing-remitting disease and met the revised McDonald criteria. Bulk CD8+ and CD4+ T cells were purified by magnetic negative isolation, while CD8+ TEMRA cells were enriched using FACS. Blood was collected in EDTA tubes and processed within 24 hours, with PBMCs isolated through density gradient centrifugation. PBMCs intended for TCR sequencing were cryopreserved in liquid nitrogen and thawed later in a water bath at 37 degrees C. Purity of sorted or isolated CD4+, CD8+ and CD8+ TEMRA cells was at least 90%.

The chain is encoded by TRBV27 joined to TRBJ1-5; no D segment can be confidently identified. The specimen was CD4+ T cells from PBMCs. The TCR sequence derives from a human donor with multiple sclerosis. Here the CDR3 is given as CASSLRMTSQPQHF. Read as DNA, the sequence is TGTGCCAGCAGTTTGAGGATGACGAGCCAGCCCCAGCATTTT.